Listed below are T cell receptor beta chains from one sample, sequenced in a study of cytomegalovirus exposure and HLA in healthy donors. Data came from immunoSEQ multiplex PCR; TCRdb stores just in-frame clones and leaves some out. Seen here are 56,000 or so clones, 85% to 95% observed once, and the top ten hold under 2%. Sample: PBMCs. The source is a woman aged 18 to 35 in good health and CMV-seropositive. Both conserved end residues are part of each CDR3. A D gene is named only where the DNA matches it firmly. Clone size appears in some rows only: once, few, many, or a class for an expanded clone.

TRBD2	NA	TRBV5-1	TRBJ2-1	TGCGCCAGCAGCTTGGGACTAGCGGACAATGAGCAGTTCTTC	CASSLGLADNEQFF
NA	NA	TRBV7-8	TRBJ2-5	TGTGCCAGCAGCTACCGGGCTAGCGAGACCCAGTACTTC	CASSYRASETQYF
TRBD2	NA	TRBV4-2	TRBJ2-5	TGTGCCAGCAGCCAAGAAATAGCGGGGGGGCCGTCCTACTTC	CASSQEIAGGPSYF
NA	once	TRBV7-9	TRBJ1-1	TGTGCCAGCAGCTTAGTAAACAGGATGAACACTGAAGCTTTCTTT	CASSLVNRMNTEAFF
TRBD1	NA	TRBV6-5	TRBJ2-7	TGTGCCAGCAGTTACCAGGGGACAGCCGAGCAGTACTTC	CASSYQGTAEQYF
TRBD1	NA	TRBV30	TRBJ1-6	TGTGCCTGGAGTCGGGGACAGGGAAGATCACCCCTCCACTTT	CAWSRGQGRSPLHF
TRBD2	NA	TRBV7-6	TRBJ2-7	TGTGCCAGCAGCTCGCGACTAGCGGGCACCCTCGAGCAGTACTTC	CASSSRLAGTLEQYF
NA	once	TRBV5-8	TRBJ2-2	TGTGCCAGCAGCCGGTCACGGGTCTCGGGGGAGCTGTTTTTT	CASSRSRVSGELFF
TRBD1	NA	TRBV5-6	TRBJ1-2	TGTGCCAGCAGCTCCGGACAGGCCCCCTATGGCTACACCTTC	CASSSGQAPYGYTF
TRBD1	NA	TRBV5-6	TRBJ1-6	TGTGCCAGCAGCTTCCGGGACAGGGACAATTCACCCCTCCACTTT	CASSFRDRDNSPLHF
TRBD1	NA	TRBV28	TRBJ1-5	TGTGCCAGCAGTTTCAGCAGGGGGGAGGCCCAGCCCCAGCATTTT	CASSFSRGEAQPQHF
TRBD1	NA	TRBV29-1	TRBJ2-3	TGCAGCGTTGTGGGGGACAGGGAAGCAGATACGCAGTATTTT	CSVVGDREADTQYF
NA	NA	TRBV6-1	TRBJ1-6	TGTGCCAGCAGTGAAGCGCCTGTGCCCCAGGGAACGGCACCCCTCCACTTT	CASSEAPVPQGTAPLHF
NA	NA	TRBV6-5	TRBJ2-7	TGTGCCAGCTCGGCGGGGAGGACCCCCTCCTACGAGCAGTACTTC	CASSAGRTPSYEQYF
NA	NA	TRBV5-4	TRBJ1-6	TGTGCCAGCAGCTTGGGAAGACGGAGCTCCTATAATTCACCCCTCCACTTT	CASSLGRRSSYNSPLHF
NA	NA	TRBV30	TRBJ2-3	TGTGCCTGGAGCTGGAGCAGCACAGATACGCAGTATTTT	CAWSWSSTDTQYF
NA	NA	TRBV18	TRBJ1-1	TGTGCCAGCTCACCATGGGAGGGGGAAAACACTGAAGCTTTCTTT	CASSPWEGENTEAFF
NA	NA	TRBV27	TRBJ2-7	TGTGCCAGCGGTCGGGGTTGGAGCTCCTACGAGCAGTACTTC	CASGRGWSSYEQYF
NA	NA	TRBV6-5	TRBJ1-2	TGTGCCAGCAGTGAAGTGGAGCAGCTTGGCTACACCTTC	CASSEVEQLGYTF
TRBD1	NA	TRBV30	TRBJ1-4	TGTGCCTGGAGCGCCACGGACAGGGTTGAAAAACTGTTTTTT	CAWSATDRVEKLFF
NA	NA	TRBV20-1	TRBJ2-3	TGCAGTGCTAGGCGGGATACGCAGTATTTT	CSARRDTQYF
NA	NA	TRBV4-1	TRBJ1-5	TGCGCCAGCAGCCTACGACCCCTAAGCGAGGAGCCCCAGCATTTT	CASSLRPLSEEPQHF
NA	NA	TRBV21-1	TRBJ2-2	TGTGCCAGCAGCAAAATCAGACAGGGGGAGCTGTTTTTT	CASSKIRQGELFF
TRBD1	NA	TRBV5-5	TRBJ2-5	TGTGCCAGCAGCTTGAGGGACAGCCAAGAGACCCAGTACTTC	CASSLRDSQETQYF
TRBD2	NA	TRBV7-2	TRBJ2-3	TGTGCCAGCAGAAAGTTTAGCGGGAGGGTAGATACGCAGTATTTT	CASRKFSGRVDTQYF
TRBD1	NA	TRBV19	TRBJ2-1	TGTGCCAGTAGTTTCCCGACAGGGGTTGTTGAGCAGTTCTTC	CASSFPTGVVEQFF
TRBD2	NA	TRBV9	TRBJ2-1	TGTGCCAGTACTAGCGGGGGGCCCTACAATGAGCAGTTCTTC	CASTSGGPYNEQFF
NA	NA	TRBV5-6	TRBJ2-7	TGTGCCAGCAGCGCAGATCGGGACACCTACGAGCAGTACTTC	CASSADRDTYEQYF
NA	NA	TRBV6-1	TRBJ1-1	TGTGCCAGCAGTGCTGGACGCGGGAGGATGAACACTGAAGCTTTCTTT	CASSAGRGRMNTEAFF
NA	NA	TRBV5-4	TRBJ2-1	TGTGCCAGCAGCAATGTACCATCAGGGTACTACAATGAGCAGTTCTTC	CASSNVPSGYYNEQFF
NA	NA	TRBV28	TRBJ2-7	TGTGCCAGCAGCAGGGACTCCTACGAGCAGTACTTC	CASSRDSYEQYF
NA	once	TRBV18	TRBJ2-5	TGTGCCAGCTCACCACTGGCGGAGGGCCGGGAGACCCAGTACTTC	CASSPLAEGRETQYF
TRBD2	NA	TRBV18	TRBJ2-3	TGTGCCAGCTCACCTACGGGACTAGCGGGAAGCACAGATACGCAGTATTTT	CASSPTGLAGSTDTQYF
TRBD2	NA	TRBV2	TRBJ2-1	TGTGCCAGCAGTGAATCTAGCGGGGAACTCTACAATGAGCAGTTCTTC	CASSESSGELYNEQFF
NA	NA	TRBV27	TRBJ1-1	TGTGCCAGCAGTCTGGGGGGGTATGAAGCTTTCTTT	CASSLGGYEAFF
NA	once	TRBV9	TRBJ1-2	TGTGCCAGCAGCCTCAGGATCATGGATGGCTACACCTTC	CASSLRIMDGYTF
NA	once	TRBV25-1	TRBJ2-3	TGTGCCAGCAGAGATGACAGAAGAATTACAGATACGCAGTATTTT	CASRDDRRITDTQYF
NA	NA	TRBV29-1	TRBJ2-2	TGCAGCGTTGACTTGAGGGAGACCGGGGAGCTGTTTTTT	CSVDLRETGELFF
NA	once	TRBV11-3	TRBJ1-1	TGTGCCAGCAGCTTACATAGGAACACTGAAGCTTTCTTT	CASSLHRNTEAFF
TRBD2	NA	TRBV11-2	TRBJ2-1	TGTGCCAGCAGCTTAGATCTAGCGGGGGGCTCATCCTACAATGAGCAGTTCTTC	CASSLDLAGGSSYNEQFF
NA	NA	TRBV6-5	TRBJ2-1	TGTGCCAGCAGTCTAGACCTCTCCTACAATGAGCAGTTCTTC	CASSLDLSYNEQFF
TRBD1	NA	TRBV6-5	TRBJ2-1	TGTGCCAGCAGTTACGAGGCAGGGGGCGCCTCAAAGCAGTTCTTC	CASSYEAGGASKQFF
TRBD2	NA	TRBV2	TRBJ2-3	TGTGCCAGCAGAGAAACTAGCGGGGCTGGATCGACGCAGTATTTT	CASRETSGAGSTQYF
NA	NA	TRBV11-2	TRBJ2-5	TGTGCCAGCAGCTTATCACTAGCCCAAGAGACCCAGTACTTC	CASSLSLAQETQYF
NA	NA	TRBV4-1	TRBJ2-7	TGCGCCAGCAGCCACTTACAAACCGGGACTCTCTCCTACGAGCAGTACTTC	CASSHLQTGTLSYEQYF
TRBD2	NA	TRBV9	TRBJ2-1	TGTGCCAGCAGCGTAGCGGGGGGAACCTACAATGAGCAGTTCTTC	CASSVAGGTYNEQFF
NA	NA	TRBV2	TRBJ1-3	TGTGCCAGCACTGGAGGGTCCTCTGGAAACACCATATATTTT	CASTGGSSGNTIYF
NA	NA	TRBV28	TRBJ1-6	TGTGCCAGCAGTTCCGAACAGGGAGTGGGTTCACCCCTCCACTTT	CASSSEQGVGSPLHF
NA	NA	TRBV5-6	TRBJ1-1	TGTGCCAGCTGGGTTTGGGGACTCCCATTAGCTGAAGCTTTCTTT	CASWVWGLPLAEAFF
TRBD1	NA	TRBV28	TRBJ1-2	TGTGCCAGCAGAAACCAACAGGGGTCGACGGACACCTTC	CASRNQQGSTDTF
TRBD1	NA	TRBV25-1	TRBJ1-2	TGTGCCAGCAGTGAAGAAACCGGGACAGTCTATGGCTACACCTTC	CASSEETGTVYGYTF
NA	NA	TRBV7-8	TRBJ2-2	TGTGCCAGCAGCGGCGTCGAGGCCTACACCGGGGAGCTGTTTTTT	CASSGVEAYTGELFF
TRBD1	NA	TRBV11-2	TRBJ1-4	TGTGCCAGCAGCTTTCAAGGACAGGGCGGCGGAAAACTGTTTTTT	CASSFQGQGGGKLFF
TRBD1	NA	TRBV30	TRBJ1-6	TGTGCCTGGATCAGGACAGGCATGAATTCACCCCTCCACTTT	CAWIRTGMNSPLHF
NA	NA	TRBV19	TRBJ1-1	TGTGCCAGTAGTATAGCGGACACTGAAGCTTTCTTT	CASSIADTEAFF
TRBD2	once	TRBV5-4	TRBJ2-7	TGTGCCAGCAGCTTGGAGGGAGGGGATTACGAGCAGTACTTC	CASSLEGGDYEQYF
TRBD1	NA	TRBV6-4	TRBJ1-4	TGTGCCAGCAGCCCCCGACAGGGTCTACAAGAAAAACTGTTTTTT	CASSPRQGLQEKLFF